The TCR beta chain under discussion was sequenced for a study of blood T cell repertoires in COVID-19 (dated by TCRdb to the early 2020s). The study in broad terms: Samples from collaborators originated in the United States, Italy and Spain and spanned both the acute and convalescent phases of COVID-19. The material from the prospective study consisted of cDNA or gDNA derived from T cells, B-cell-depleted T cells, or PBMCs. Deeply sampled blood TCRbeta repertoires from subjects exposed to, actively infected with, or recovered from COVID-19 were included in the dataset. The repertoires were made available in a free public database intended to serve as a resource for research on the immune response to SARS-CoV-2. Samples were obtained from the ongoing ImmuneRACE study (first 160 participants) and from roughly 1,300 subjects provided by 6 global collaborators. The sample metadata nearly always contained a de-identified subject ID, COVID-19 status, age in years and sex. Where HLA class I and class II types were available, the types were taken from metadata supplied by the sample provider, not from assay-based typing.

Each collaborating institution followed its own protocols to collect whole blood in K2EDTA tubes. For TCRbeta analysis, collaborator samples were shipped as frozen whole blood, as isolated PBMCs, or as DNA extracted from either sample type. Comments on this clone: This receptor's antigen is unknown. Base qualities are not recorded, but no much larger clone differs from it by a single base.

Broader findings and caveats from the paper: How much clinical and demographic metadata was included differed by source and by participant, and the metadata was provided uncurated.

TCRbeta CDR3 regions were amplified from genomic DNA by means of the immunoSEQ Assay, a bias-controlled multiplex PCR. In the original analysis: The number of nucleated cells in each sample was estimated from the amplification of reference gene primers within the assay. To quantify the absolute abundance of each unique TCRbeta CDR3 rearrangement, sequence reads were collapsed and filtered. For each sample, productive Simpson clonality was calculated as the square root of Simpson's diversity index across productive rearrangements. TCRdb took this table from immuneACCESS and kept in-frame rearrangements with V and J called. Such tables lack part of the clones; where checked against another copy, unresolved V genes explain under half of the gap, and the rest is unexplained. V, J and clone size reflect that table, while D and trimming were determined from the DNA. This sample holds more than 95,000 clones; 86% were observed only once. The ten biggest clones cover over 4.5% of the sample.

The junction shows trimming of 1 base on V and 0 bases on J, plus 7 bases between the germline ends. The CDR3 sequence holds 15 residues, the cysteine and phenylalanine included. Kept here is only the CDR3 DNA, which spans 45 bases and is read in frame from base 1. Sequences SQVTM (CDR1) and ANQGSEA (CDR2) are obtained from the germline V gene. The chain is encoded by TRBV29-1 joined to TRBJ2-6; TRBD1 is a possible D gene, resting on 5 matching bases. The clonotype originates from a human donor in a cohort sampled during active COVID-19. The sequenced sample consisted of peripheral blood. Here is the DNA: TGCAGCGTTGAAGGGGGCGGCTCTGGGGCCAACGTCCTGACTTTC. This sequence encodes CSVEGGGSGANVLTF.